The sequence of this T cell receptor (beta chain) was determined in a study of T cells in Graves' hyperthyroidism and ophthalmopathy. On the study more broadly: Peripheral blood was taken when the disease was first diagnosed, before any treatment began. General study findings and limits: A model of 13 V-J features distinguished ophthalmopathy from stable hyperthyroidism.

This clonotype has just a few counts. Its cognate antigen is unknown. V lost 6 bases to trimming and J lost 11 bases, with 12 bases between them. This CDR3 has 11 residues. In germline, CDR1 is WSHSY, CDR2 SAAADI. A NOSPECS grade of at least 4, a Clinical Activity Score of at least 3 and duration under 3 months were recorded in ophthalmopathy patients. Amplified regions were TCR beta CDR3 sequences from RNA transcripts. The TCR CDR3 first-round RT-PCR relied on the HTBI primer set. TCRdb called the multiplex PCR reads again in MiXCR, with one record for every CDR3 protein. The repertoire consists of under 500,000 distinct CDR3 sequences, with 11% to 15% occurring once and the leading ten covering around 28%.

The chain joins TRBV10-2 to TRBJ2-3; perhaps TRBD2 as D (5 bases). The clonotype originates from a man aged 45 to 65 with Graves' ophthalmopathy. Source material: blood. CDR3 bases: TGCGCCAGCAGCTCATATGGAGGGCAGTATTTT. Its translation: CASSSYGGQYF.